Sequencing of this T cell receptor (beta chain) was carried out in a study of cytomegalovirus exposure and HLA in healthy donors. The wider study: Earlier sequencing of about 179 million T cells yielded 100 million to 120 million unique TCR beta sequences.

CDR1 SEHNR and CDR2 FQNEAQ come from the germline V gene (reference sequence). CDR3 length: 13 residues. V was pared by 5 bases and J by 7 bases, with 12 bases between. PCR used 60 Vbeta primers and 13 Jbeta primers. TCRdb's table, derived via immunoSEQ multiplex PCR, lists solely in-frame clones and lacks some. Of about 180,000 clones listed, around 83% were seen once; the top ten hold 1.2%. This chain connects TRBV7-9 to TRBJ1-5; no definite D call. Sequenced: PBMCs. The sequence was collected from a girl aged 2 to 9 in good health and CMV-seropositive. Here the CDR3 reads CASSHNPLQPQHF. DNA for the CDR3: TGTGCCAGCAGCCACAATCCCCTCCAGCCCCAGCATTTT.